Shown below are 14 T cell receptor beta chains from a single sample sequenced in a study of T cell responses to AZD1222 COVID-19 vaccine. TCRdb's copy holds only in-frame clones and misses some; the assay was immunoSEQ multiplex PCR. The data contain 55,000 to 70,000 clones, approximately 89% of them singletons. The material sequenced was peripheral blood, taken 28 days after the second AZD1222 dose. All receptors come from an adult who received the AZD1222 COVID-19 vaccine.

The chain joins TRBV29-1 to TRBJ1-4; D ambiguous. This CDR3 contains 13 residues. In germline, CDR1 is SQVTM, CDR2 ANQGSEA. V lost 7 bases, J lost 0 bases, and 9 bases lay in between. The CDR3 is CSASDATNEKLFF. The CDR3 DNA is TGCAGCGCTTCAGATGCAACTAATGAAAAACTGTTTTTT.

The chain combines TRBV6-5 with TRBJ1-1; D not certain. V was trimmed by 7 bases and J by 0 bases, leaving 3 bases between them. Germline-derived CDR1 and CDR2 are MNHEY and SVGAGI. The CDR3 contains 11 residues. In DNA form, the CDR3 reads TGTGCCAGCACCCTGAACACTGAAGCTTTCTTT. It is translated as CASTLNTEAFF.

The chain carries TRBV28 and TRBJ1-1; D not certain. Germline assignment: CDR1 MDHEN and CDR2 SYDVKM. V was cut by 3 bases and J by 7 bases, with 9 bases left in between. CDR3 length equals 12 residues. The CDR3 loop is CASSLSRSEAFF. The DNA for the CDR3 is TGTGCCAGCAGTTTGAGCAGGAGTGAAGCTTTCTTT.

This chain uses TRBV19 with TRBJ1-2, with TRBD1 identical over 7 bases. The CDR3 runs to 14 residues. CDR1 and CDR2 (germline): LNHDA, SQIVND (reference sequence). With 7 bases clipped from V and 4 bases from J, the junction kept 9 bases outside the gene matches. CDR3 residues: CASNTGTESYGYTF. The CDR3 DNA is TGTGCCAGTAATACCGGGACAGAATCCTATGGCTACACCTTC.

The J gene is TRBJ1-1, the V gene TRBV29-1; 7 nucleotides line up with TRBD1. The CDR3 contains 12 residues. Germline V gives CDR1 SQVTM, CDR2 ANQGSEA. The J segment lost 11 bases and the V segment lost 7 bases, leaving 13 bases of the junction unmatched. The CDR3 is CSARTPTGAAFF. The CDR3 bases are TGCAGCGCCAGAACCCCTACAGGGGCCGCTTTCTTT.

V is TRBV7-9 and J is TRBJ2-7, with TRBD2 matching over 10 bases. The junction had 4 bases not matched to a gene; V was cut back by 1 base and J by 1 base. The V gene's germline CDR1 is SEHNR and CDR2 FQNEAQ (reference sequence). The CDR3 is 16 residues long. The CDR3 DNA follows: TGTGCCAGCAGCTTAGGAGCGGGGGGGCGTTCCTACGAGCAGTACTTC. Translation: CASSLGAGGRSYEQYF. Drawing the rest from reference TRBV7-9 and TRBJ2-7, the complete variable domain is DTGVSQNPRHKITKRGQNVTFRCDPISEHNRLYWYRQTLGQGPEFLTYFQNEAQLEKSRLLSDRFSAERPKGSFSTLEIQRTEQGDSAMYLCASSLGAGGRSYEQYFGPGTRLTVT.

This clone appeared once. The chain carries TRBV19 and TRBJ1-1, with unresolved D. The CDR3 totals 11 residues. Trimming took 4 bases from V and 1 from J, leaving 1 base between them. Germline V gives CDR1 LNHDA, CDR2 SQIVND (reference sequence). The CDR3 here is CASSKNTEAFF. The CDR3 coding sequence is TGTGCCAGTAGTAAGAACACTGAAGCTTTCTTT.

The V gene is TRBV19, the J gene TRBJ1-5; no reliable D call. Trimming took off 8 bases at V and 4 bases at J, with 9 bases between the two ends. The CDR3 sequence is 12 residues long. The germline CDR1 and CDR2 sequences are LNHDA and SQIVND (reference sequence). As DNA, the CDR3 is TGTGCCAGTCGGGCGTCTAATCAGCCCCAGCATTTT. Residues: CASRASNQPQHF.

The table lists this clone with a count of one. V gene TRBV28 combines with J gene TRBJ1-2; TRBD1 matches at 9 bases. CDR1 and CDR2 (germline): MDHEN, SYDVKM. The V and J ends lost 6 bases and 3 bases, in that order; junction bases with no gene match: 8. The CDR3 is made up of 15 amino acids. The CDR3 region is CASRFRDREDYGYTF. In DNA form, the CDR3 reads TGTGCCAGCAGATTTAGGGACAGGGAAGACTATGGCTACACCTTC.

The J gene is TRBJ1-1, the V gene TRBV6-5; tentative D call: TRBD1 (5 bases). The CDR3 runs 15 residues. V was shortened by 5 bases and J by 3 bases, with 16 bases between the two germline ends. The germline V gene encodes CDR1 MNHEY and CDR2 SVGAGI. This CDR3 is CASSKFGRDDTEAFF. For the CDR3, the DNA is TGTGCCAGCAGTAAATTCGGTAGGGACGACACTGAAGCTTTCTTT.

This clone has just a few counts. The genes are TRBV5-1 and TRBJ2-7; TRBD1 matches 7 bases. This CDR3 is 15 amino acids long. Germline V gene lookup returns CDR1 SGHRS and CDR2 YFSETQ. V lost 5 bases and J lost 2; bases outside the gene matches: 10. As DNA, the CDR3 is TGCGCCAGCAGATGGGGAAGGGGGCTTACCTACGAGCAGTACTTC. Translated, it gives CASRWGRGLTYEQYF. Variable domain in full (rest from reference TRBV5-1 and TRBJ2-7): KAGVTQTPRYLIKTRGQQVTLSCSPISGHRSVSWYQQTPGQGLQFLFEYFSETQRNKGNFPGRFSGRQFSNSRSEMNVSTLELGDSALYLCASRWGRGLTYEQYFGPGTRLTVT.

This chain connects TRBV7-3 to TRBJ2-3; D is unclear. V dropped 1 base and J dropped 2 bases, with 10 bases sitting between them. Germline V gene sequence: CDR1 SGHTA, CDR2 FQGTGA. The CDR3 loop spans 15 amino acids. The CDR3 here is CASSLIGDPTDTQYF. The CDR3 DNA follows: TGTGCCAGCAGCTTAATTGGGGATCCCACAGATACGCAGTATTTT.

V usage is TRBV12-3 or TRBV12-4 and J usage is TRBJ1-2, with D maybe TRBD1 (6 bases). The CDR3 consists of 13 residues. The V and J ends lost 0 bases and 4 bases respectively, with 6 bases between them. The CDR3 DNA reads TGTGCCAGCAGTTTAGCACAGGGCTATGGCTACACCTTC. Translation gives CASSLAQGYGYTF.

The chain employs TRBV7-6 and TRBJ2-4; perhaps TRBD1 as D (5 bases). Per the germline V gene, CDR1 is SGHVS and CDR2 is FNYEAQ. The CDR3 is 15 residues long. V was trimmed by 5 bases and J by 7 bases, leaving 18 bases between them. CDR3 region: CASSPLFAQGNIQYF. DNA of the CDR3: TGTGCCAGCAGCCCTCTCTTCGCCCAGGGCAACATTCAGTACTTC.